The rows below give T cell receptor beta chains drawn from one sample of a study of naive and memory T cell subsets. TCRdb fed the UMI-ligation and nested PCR reads into MiXCR, producing one record per CDR3 protein. The table records around 30,000 distinct CDR3 sequences, approximately 6.7% of them present only once. The input for sequencing was skin, taken from a tuberculin skin test site. The receptors shown here come from an adult in good health. Each CDR3 is given with its conserved first and last residue. D genes are given only for firm matches. The size of a clone is reported for some rows only, either as once, few or many, or as a class for expanded clones.

J gene: TRBJ1-2; clone size: many; D gene: -; V gene: TRBV10-3; CDR3 DNA: TGTGCCATCAGTGCTGGCTTTGACTATGGCTACACCTTC; CDR3 protein: CAISAGFDYGYTF
J gene: TRBJ1-2; clone size: few; D gene: -; V gene: TRBV5-1; CDR3 DNA: TGCGCCAGCAGCTTGGTCCCAGGAGTCTATGGCTACACCTTC; CDR3 protein: CASSLVPGVYGYTF
J gene: TRBJ1-5; clone size: few; D gene: TRBD1; V gene: TRBV9; CDR3 DNA: TGTGCCAGCAGCCGGGACAGGGGAGGAATCGGGCAGCCCCAGCATTTT; CDR3 protein: CASSRDRGGIGQPQHF
J gene: TRBJ1-5; clone size: -; D gene: -; V gene: TRBV24-1; CDR3 DNA: TGTGCCACCAGACTAAGATGCAATCAGCCCCAGCATTTT; CDR3 protein: CATRLRCNQPQHF
J gene: TRBJ1-1; clone size: many; D gene: -; V gene: TRBV5-5; CDR3 DNA: TGTGCCAGCAGCGAAGGACGAGGGGTCACTGAAGCTTTCTTT; CDR3 protein: CASSEGRGVTEAFF
J gene: TRBJ1-1; clone size: many; D gene: -; V gene: TRBV28; CDR3 DNA: TGTGCCAGCAGGGATCCGACAACCGGGAACACTGAAGCTTTCTTT; CDR3 protein: CASRDPTTGNTEAFF
J gene: TRBJ1-2; clone size: many; D gene: -; V gene: TRBV27; CDR3 DNA: TGTGCCAGCAGTCTACAAGCACGGGGTGGCTACACCTTC; CDR3 protein: CASSLQARGGYTF
J gene: TRBJ2-2; clone size: few; D gene: -; V gene: TRBV9; CDR3 DNA: TGTGCCAGCAGCGTAGAGTGGGCCGGGGAGCTGTTTTTT; CDR3 protein: CASSVEWAGELFF
J gene: TRBJ1-4; clone size: few; D gene: -; V gene: TRBV20-1; CDR3 DNA: TGCAGTGCTATCCGGGGGGGTCTCCGGCTCGGTGAAAAACTGTTTTTT; CDR3 protein: CSAIRGGLRLGEKLFF
J gene: TRBJ1-1; clone size: -; D gene: -; V gene: TRBV6-5; CDR3 DNA: TGTGCCAGCAGACCCCTTCTCATAGGGGCGATGGGCACTGAAGCTTTCTTT; CDR3 protein: CASRPLLIGAMGTEAFF
J gene: TRBJ1-2; clone size: many; D gene: TRBD1; V gene: TRBV12-3/TRBV12-4; CDR3 DNA: TGTGCCAGCACCCTGACAGGGATGGTTGGCTACACCTTC; CDR3 protein: CASTLTGMVGYTF
J gene: TRBJ2-7; clone size: few; D gene: -; V gene: TRBV20-1; CDR3 DNA: TGCAGTGCTAGAGTCGGTGAGACGGGGTTTCGGGAGCAGTACTTC; CDR3 protein: CSARVGETGFREQYF
J gene: TRBJ1-5; clone size: many; D gene: -; V gene: TRBV2; CDR3 DNA: TGTGCCAGCTCTACAGGGTTTGGCAATCAGCCCCAGCATTTT; CDR3 protein: CASSTGFGNQPQHF
J gene: TRBJ2-1; clone size: many; D gene: -; V gene: TRBV10-3; CDR3 DNA: TGTGCCATCAGTGACCCCGATCGGGGGGCCATATCCTACAATGAGCAGTTCTTC; CDR3 protein: CAISDPDRGAISYNEQFF
J gene: TRBJ2-3; clone size: many; D gene: TRBD2; V gene: TRBV19; CDR3 DNA: TGTGCCAGTAGTATGGGGATAGCGGGGGATACGCAGTATTTT; CDR3 protein: CASSMGIAGDTQYF
J gene: TRBJ2-5; clone size: -; D gene: -; V gene: TRBV5-8; CDR3 DNA: TGTGCCAGCAGCTTGAGAGGGCGGGGCTGGGAGGAGACCCAGTACTTC; CDR3 protein: CASSLRGRGWEETQYF
J gene: TRBJ1-2; clone size: few; D gene: -; V gene: TRBV18; CDR3 DNA: TGTGCCAGCTCACCACGTGGCAGCTTGTTAGGATATGGCTACACCTTC; CDR3 protein: CASSPRGSLLGYGYTF
J gene: TRBJ2-2; clone size: many; D gene: -; V gene: TRBV29-1; CDR3 DNA: TGCAGCGTTGAAGGGCCCAGCCCGGTGGGGGAGCTGTTTTTT; CDR3 protein: CSVEGPSPVGELFF
J gene: TRBJ2-1; clone size: many; D gene: -; V gene: TRBV7-9; CDR3 DNA: TGTGCCAGCAGCATATTAACCGATGAGCAGTTCTTC; CDR3 protein: CASSILTDEQFF
J gene: TRBJ1-6; clone size: -; D gene: -; V gene: TRBV2; CDR3 DNA: TGTGCCAGCAGTGACAGGGGCTCCTATAATTCACCCCTCCACTTT; CDR3 protein: CASSDRGSYNSPLHF
J gene: TRBJ2-7; clone size: many; D gene: -; V gene: TRBV29-1; CDR3 DNA: TGCAGCGTTGTCACAGGGTCTTCCTACGAGCAGTACTTC; CDR3 protein: CSVVTGSSYEQYF
J gene: TRBJ1-5; clone size: many; D gene: -; V gene: TRBV27; CDR3 DNA: TGTGCCAGCAGTTTGAACGGGATCAGCAATCAGCCCCAGCATTTT; CDR3 protein: CASSLNGISNQPQHF
J gene: TRBJ2-5; clone size: medium-sized; D gene: TRBD1; V gene: TRBV15; CDR3 DNA: TGTGCCACCACCTTAACCGGGACAGGGTTTGGGACCCAGTACTTC; CDR3 protein: CATTLTGTGFGTQYF
J gene: TRBJ2-1; clone size: many; D gene: TRBD1; V gene: TRBV6-2/TRBV6-3; CDR3 DNA: TGTGCCAGCAATTTTGTCGACAGGGAAAACCGTCGGCAGTTCTTC; CDR3 protein: CASNFVDRENRRQFF
J gene: TRBJ1-2; clone size: many; D gene: -; V gene: TRBV20-1; CDR3 DNA: TGCAGTGCTAGAGATCTGTCAGCAAGCTATGGCTACACCTTC; CDR3 protein: CSARDLSASYGYTF
J gene: TRBJ1-6; clone size: many; D gene: -; V gene: TRBV12-3/TRBV12-4; CDR3 DNA: TGTGCCAGCAGTTTAGGGGCAGGGAGTTATTCACCCCTCCACTTT; CDR3 protein: CASSLGAGSYSPLHF